This TCR beta chain was identified during a study of T-cell reconstitution after alpha-beta-depleted transplantation in children. Unique molecular identifiers were incorporated into the prepared TCRbeta library. Each CDR3 protein gets one entry after TCRdb re-called the PCR reads with MiXCR. The sample has approximately 1,000,000 distinct CDR3 sequences, roughly 29% seen once; the top ten hold more than 25%. The V end lost 3 bases, the J end lost 7 bases, and 6 bases lay between the germline ends. The CDR3 spans 12 residues. Per germline, CDR1 SEHNR and CDR2 FQNEAQ (reference sequence). The sequencing here drew on PBMCs, mostly from graft donor cells, taken 360 days after TCRalphabeta/CD19-depleted stem cell transplant. The chain carries TRBV7-9 and TRBJ2-2, with D unresolved. The source is a boy under two years old who had a stem cell transplant for SCID, so the T cells may come from the graft donor. Here the CDR3 reads CASSFLNGELFF. In nucleotides, the CDR3 is TGTGCCAGCAGCTTCCTCAACGGGGAGCTGTTTTTT.